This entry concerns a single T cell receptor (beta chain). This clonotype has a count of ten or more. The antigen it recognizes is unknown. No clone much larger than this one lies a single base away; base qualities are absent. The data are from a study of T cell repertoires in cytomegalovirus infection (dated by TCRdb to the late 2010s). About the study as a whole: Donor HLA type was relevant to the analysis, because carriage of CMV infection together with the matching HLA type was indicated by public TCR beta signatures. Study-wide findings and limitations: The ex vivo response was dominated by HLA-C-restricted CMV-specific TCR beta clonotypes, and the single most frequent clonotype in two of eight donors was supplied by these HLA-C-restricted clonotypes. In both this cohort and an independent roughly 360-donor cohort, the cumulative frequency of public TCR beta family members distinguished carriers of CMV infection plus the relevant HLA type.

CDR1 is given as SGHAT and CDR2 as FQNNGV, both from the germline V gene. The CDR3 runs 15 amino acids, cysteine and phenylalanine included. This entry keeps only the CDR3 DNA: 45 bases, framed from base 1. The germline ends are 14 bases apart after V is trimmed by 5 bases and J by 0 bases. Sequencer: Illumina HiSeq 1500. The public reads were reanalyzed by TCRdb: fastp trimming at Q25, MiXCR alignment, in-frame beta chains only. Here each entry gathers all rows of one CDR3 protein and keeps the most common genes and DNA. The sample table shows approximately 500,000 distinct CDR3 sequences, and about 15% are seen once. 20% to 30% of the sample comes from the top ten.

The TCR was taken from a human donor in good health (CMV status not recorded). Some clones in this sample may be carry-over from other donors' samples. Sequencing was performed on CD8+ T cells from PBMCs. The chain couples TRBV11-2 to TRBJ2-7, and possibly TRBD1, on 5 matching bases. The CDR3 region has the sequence CASSRSTDSSYEQYF. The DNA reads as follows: TGTGCCAGCAGCCGTTCGACTGACAGCTCCTACGAGCAGTACTTC.